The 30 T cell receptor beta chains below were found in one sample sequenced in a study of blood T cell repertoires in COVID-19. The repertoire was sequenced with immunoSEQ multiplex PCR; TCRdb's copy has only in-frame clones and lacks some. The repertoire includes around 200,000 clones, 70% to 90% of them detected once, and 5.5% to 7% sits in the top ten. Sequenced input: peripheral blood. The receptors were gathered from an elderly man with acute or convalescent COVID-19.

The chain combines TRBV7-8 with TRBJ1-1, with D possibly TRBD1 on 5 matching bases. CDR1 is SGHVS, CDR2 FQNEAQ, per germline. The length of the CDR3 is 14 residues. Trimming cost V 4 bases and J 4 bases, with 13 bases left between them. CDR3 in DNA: TGTGCCAGCAGCTCTCACGGGGGTGGCACTGAAGCTTTCTTT. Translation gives CASSSHGGGTEAFF.

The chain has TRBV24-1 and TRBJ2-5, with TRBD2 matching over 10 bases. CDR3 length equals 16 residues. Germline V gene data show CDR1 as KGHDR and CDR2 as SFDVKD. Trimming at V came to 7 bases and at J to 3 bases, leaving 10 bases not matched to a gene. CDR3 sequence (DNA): TGTGCCACCAGCGGGGGTTTAGCGGGAGGTGAAGAGACCCAGTACTTC. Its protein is CATSGGLAGGEETQYF.

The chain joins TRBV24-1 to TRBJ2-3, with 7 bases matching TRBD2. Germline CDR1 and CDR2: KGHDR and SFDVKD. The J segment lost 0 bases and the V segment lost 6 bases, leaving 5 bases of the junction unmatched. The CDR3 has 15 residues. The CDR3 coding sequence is TGTGCCACCAGTCGGTGGGAGGGGAGCACAGATACGCAGTATTTT. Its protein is CATSRWEGSTDTQYF.

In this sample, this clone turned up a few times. CDR3 bases: TGTGCCAGCAGCGCGGGACAGGTCCCCTCCTACGAGCAGTACTTC. It yields the protein CASSAGQVPSYEQYF. The V call is TRBV9, the J call TRBJ2-7; 8 bases are shared with TRBD1. Trimming took 3 bases from V and 0 from J; bases not matched to a gene: 5. This CDR3 region has 15 residues. From germline, CDR1 is SGDLS and CDR2 YYNGEE. Using reference TRBV9 and TRBJ2-7 for the parts outside the CDR3, the full variable domain is DSGVTQTPKHLITATGQRVTLRCSPRSGDLSVYWYQQSLDQGLQFLIQYYNGEERAKGNILERFSAQQFPDLHSELNLSSLELGDSALYFCASSAGQVPSYEQYFGPGTRLTVT.

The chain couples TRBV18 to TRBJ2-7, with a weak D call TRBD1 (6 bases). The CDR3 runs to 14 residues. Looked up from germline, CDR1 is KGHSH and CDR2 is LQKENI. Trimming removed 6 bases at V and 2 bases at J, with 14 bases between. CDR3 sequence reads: CASSLTQGTYEQYF. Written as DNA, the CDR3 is TGTGCCAGCTCCCTTACACAGGGAACCTACGAGCAGTACTTC.

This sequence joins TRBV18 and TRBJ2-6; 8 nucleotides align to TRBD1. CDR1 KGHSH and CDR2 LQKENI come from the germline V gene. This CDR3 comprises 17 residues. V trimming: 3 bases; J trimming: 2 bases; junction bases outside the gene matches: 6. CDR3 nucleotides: TGTGCCAGCTCACCGGGGACAGGTACTACTGGGGCCAACGTCCTGACTTTC. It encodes CASSPGTGTTGANVLTF. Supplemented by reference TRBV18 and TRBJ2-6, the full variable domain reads NAGVMQNPRHLVRRRGQEARLRCSPMKGHSHVYWYRQLPEEGLKFMVYLQKENIIDESGMPKERFSAEFPKEGPSILRIQQVVRGDSAAYFCASSPGTGTTGANVLTFGAGSRLTVL.

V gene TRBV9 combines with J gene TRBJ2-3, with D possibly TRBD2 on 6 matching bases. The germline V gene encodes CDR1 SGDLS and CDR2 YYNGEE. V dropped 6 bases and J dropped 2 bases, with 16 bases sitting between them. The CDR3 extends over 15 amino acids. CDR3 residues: CASTPSGDYTDTQYF. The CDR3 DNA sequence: TGTGCCAGCACCCCCTCGGGGGATTACACAGATACGCAGTATTTT.

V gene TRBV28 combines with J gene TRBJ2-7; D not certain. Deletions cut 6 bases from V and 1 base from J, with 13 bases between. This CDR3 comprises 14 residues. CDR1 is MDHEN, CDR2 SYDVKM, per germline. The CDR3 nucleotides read TGTGCCAGCAGCCCTGGTTTAGTGTCCTACGAGCAGTACTTC. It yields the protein CASSPGLVSYEQYF.

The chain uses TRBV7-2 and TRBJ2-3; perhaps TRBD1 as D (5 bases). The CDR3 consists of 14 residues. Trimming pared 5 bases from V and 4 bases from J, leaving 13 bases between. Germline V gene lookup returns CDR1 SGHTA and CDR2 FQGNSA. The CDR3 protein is CASSLQGGADTQYF. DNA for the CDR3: TGTGCCAGCAGCCTCCAGGGTGGGGCAGATACGCAGTATTTT.

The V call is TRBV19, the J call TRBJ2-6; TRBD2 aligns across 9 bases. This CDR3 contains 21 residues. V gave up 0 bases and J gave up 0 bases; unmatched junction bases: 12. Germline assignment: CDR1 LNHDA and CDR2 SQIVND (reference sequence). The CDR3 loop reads CASSIDGPELAGRSGANVLTF. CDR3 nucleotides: TGTGCCAGTAGTATAGATGGTCCCGAACTAGCGGGCCGCTCTGGGGCCAACGTCCTGACTTTC. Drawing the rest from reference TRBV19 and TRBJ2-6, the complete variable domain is DGGITQSPKYLFRKEGQNVTLSCEQNLNHDAMYWYRQDPGQGLRLIYYSQIVNDFQKGDIAEGYSVSREKKESFPLTVTSAQKNPTAFYLCASSIDGPELAGRSGANVLTFGAGSRLTVL.

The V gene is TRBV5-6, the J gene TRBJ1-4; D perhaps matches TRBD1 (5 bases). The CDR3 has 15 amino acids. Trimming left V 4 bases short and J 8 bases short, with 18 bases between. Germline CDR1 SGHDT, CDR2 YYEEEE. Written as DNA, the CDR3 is TGTGCCAGCAGCACCGCGGGGCGTTGGGAGGAAAAACTGTTTTTT. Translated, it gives CASSTAGRWEEKLFF.

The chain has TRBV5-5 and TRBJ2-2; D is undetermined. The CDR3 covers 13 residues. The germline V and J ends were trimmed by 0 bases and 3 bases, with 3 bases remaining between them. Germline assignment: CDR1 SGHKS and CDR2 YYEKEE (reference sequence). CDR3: CASSLVYTGELFF. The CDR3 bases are TGTGCCAGCAGCTTGGTCTACACCGGGGAGCTGTTTTTT.

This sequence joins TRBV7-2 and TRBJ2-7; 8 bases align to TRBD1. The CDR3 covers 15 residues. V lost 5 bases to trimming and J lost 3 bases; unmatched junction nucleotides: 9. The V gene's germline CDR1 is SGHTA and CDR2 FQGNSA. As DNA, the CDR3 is TGTGCCAGCAGCCTCGGACAGGGTCCTCGCTACGAGCAGTACGTC. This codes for CASSLGQGPRYEQYV.

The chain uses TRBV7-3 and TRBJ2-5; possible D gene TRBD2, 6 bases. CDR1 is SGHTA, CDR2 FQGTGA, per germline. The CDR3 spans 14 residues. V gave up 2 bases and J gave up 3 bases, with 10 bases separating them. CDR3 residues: CASSLGGGKETQYF. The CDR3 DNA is TGTGCCAGCAGCTTAGGAGGAGGGAAAGAGACCCAGTACTTC.

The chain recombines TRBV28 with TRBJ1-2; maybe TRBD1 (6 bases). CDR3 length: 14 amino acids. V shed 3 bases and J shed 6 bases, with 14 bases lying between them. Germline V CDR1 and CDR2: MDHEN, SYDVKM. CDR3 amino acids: CASSFLGSGDGYTF. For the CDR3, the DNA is TGTGCCAGCAGTTTTCTGGGGTCAGGGGATGGCTACACCTTC.

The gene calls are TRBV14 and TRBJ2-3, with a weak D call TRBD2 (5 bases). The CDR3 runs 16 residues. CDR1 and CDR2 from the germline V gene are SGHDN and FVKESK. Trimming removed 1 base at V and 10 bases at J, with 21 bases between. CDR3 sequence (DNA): TGTGCCAGCAGCCAAGGAGGAGCGGTAATGGGTCGAGCGCAGTATTTT. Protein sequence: CASSQGGAVMGRAQYF.

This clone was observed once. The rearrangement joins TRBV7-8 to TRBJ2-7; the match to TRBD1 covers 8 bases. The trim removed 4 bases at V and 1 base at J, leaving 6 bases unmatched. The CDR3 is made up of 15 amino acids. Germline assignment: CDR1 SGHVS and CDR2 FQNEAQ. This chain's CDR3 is CASSSTGGSSYEQYV. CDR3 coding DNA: TGTGCCAGCAGCTCCACAGGGGGTTCATCCTACGAGCAGTACGTC.

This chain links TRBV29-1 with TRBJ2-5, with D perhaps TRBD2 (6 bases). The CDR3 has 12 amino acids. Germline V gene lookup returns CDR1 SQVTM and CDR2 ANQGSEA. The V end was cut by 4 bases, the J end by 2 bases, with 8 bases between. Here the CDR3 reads CSVARGQETQYF. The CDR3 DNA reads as TGCAGCGTTGCTCGGGGGCAAGAGACCCAGTACTTC.

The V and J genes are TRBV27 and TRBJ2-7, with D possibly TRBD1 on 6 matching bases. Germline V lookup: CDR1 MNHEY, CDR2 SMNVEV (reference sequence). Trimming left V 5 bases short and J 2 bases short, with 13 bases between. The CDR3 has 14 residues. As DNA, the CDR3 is TGTGCCAGCAGTACAACAGGGCTCCCCTACGAGCAGTACGTC. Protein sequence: CASSTTGLPYEQYV.

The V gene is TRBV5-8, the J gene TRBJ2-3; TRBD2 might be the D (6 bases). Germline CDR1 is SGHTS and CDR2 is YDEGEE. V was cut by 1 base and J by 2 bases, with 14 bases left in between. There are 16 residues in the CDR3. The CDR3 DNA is TGTGCCAGCAGCTTGTTTGCAGGACTATACACAGATACGCAGTATTTT. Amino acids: CASSLFAGLYTDTQYF.

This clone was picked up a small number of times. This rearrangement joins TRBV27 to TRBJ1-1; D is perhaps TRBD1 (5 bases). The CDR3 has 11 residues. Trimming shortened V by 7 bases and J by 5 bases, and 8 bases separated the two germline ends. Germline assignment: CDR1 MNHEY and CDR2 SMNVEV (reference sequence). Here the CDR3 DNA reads TGTGCCAGCACAGGGTTTACTGAAGCTTTCTTT. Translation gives CASTGFTEAFF.

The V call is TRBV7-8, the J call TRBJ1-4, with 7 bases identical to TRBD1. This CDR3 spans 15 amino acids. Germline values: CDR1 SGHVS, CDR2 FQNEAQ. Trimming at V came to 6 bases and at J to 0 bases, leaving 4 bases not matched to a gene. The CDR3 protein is CASRKGTATNEKLFF. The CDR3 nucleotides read TGTGCCAGCAGGAAAGGGACAGCAACTAATGAAAAACTGTTTTTT.

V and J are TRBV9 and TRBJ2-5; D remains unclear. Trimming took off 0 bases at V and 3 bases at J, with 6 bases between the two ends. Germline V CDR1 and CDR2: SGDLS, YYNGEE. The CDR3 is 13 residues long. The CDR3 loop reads CASSVGLEETQYF. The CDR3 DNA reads TGTGCCAGCAGCGTAGGGCTAGAAGAGACCCAGTACTTC.

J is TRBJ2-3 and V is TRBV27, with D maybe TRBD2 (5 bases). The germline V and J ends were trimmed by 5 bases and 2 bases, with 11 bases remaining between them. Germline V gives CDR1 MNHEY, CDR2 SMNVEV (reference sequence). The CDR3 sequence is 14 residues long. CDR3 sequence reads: CASSSGLHTDTQYF. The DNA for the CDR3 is TGTGCCAGCAGTAGCGGACTGCACACAGATACGCAGTATTTT.

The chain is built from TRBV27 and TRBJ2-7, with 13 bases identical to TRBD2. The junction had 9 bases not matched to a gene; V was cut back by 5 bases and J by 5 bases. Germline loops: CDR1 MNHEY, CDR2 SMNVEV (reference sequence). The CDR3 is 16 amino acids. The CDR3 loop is CASSGWTSGRSDEQYF. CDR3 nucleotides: TGTGCCAGCAGTGGTTGGACTAGCGGGAGATCCGACGAGCAGTACTTC.

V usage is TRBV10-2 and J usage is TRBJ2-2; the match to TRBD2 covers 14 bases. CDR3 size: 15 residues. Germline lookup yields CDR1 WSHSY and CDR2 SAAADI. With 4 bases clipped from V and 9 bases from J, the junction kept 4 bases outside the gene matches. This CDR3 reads CASSGLAGGRRELFF. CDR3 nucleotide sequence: TGCGCCAGCAGTGGACTAGCGGGAGGGCGAAGGGAGCTGTTTTTT.

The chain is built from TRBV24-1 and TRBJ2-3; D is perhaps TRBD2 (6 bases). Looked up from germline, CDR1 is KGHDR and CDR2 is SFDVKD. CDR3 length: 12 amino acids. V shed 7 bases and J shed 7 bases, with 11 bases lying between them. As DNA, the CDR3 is TGTGCCACCAGCGCGGAGGGGTATACGCAGTATTTT. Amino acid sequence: CATSAEGYTQYF.

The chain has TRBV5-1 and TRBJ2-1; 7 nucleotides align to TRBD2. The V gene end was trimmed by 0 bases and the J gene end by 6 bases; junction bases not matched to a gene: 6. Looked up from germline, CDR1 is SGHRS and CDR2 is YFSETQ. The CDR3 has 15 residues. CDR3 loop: CASSLGTRNLNEQFF. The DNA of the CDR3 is TGCGCCAGCAGCTTGGGGACTAGAAATCTCAATGAGCAGTTCTTC.

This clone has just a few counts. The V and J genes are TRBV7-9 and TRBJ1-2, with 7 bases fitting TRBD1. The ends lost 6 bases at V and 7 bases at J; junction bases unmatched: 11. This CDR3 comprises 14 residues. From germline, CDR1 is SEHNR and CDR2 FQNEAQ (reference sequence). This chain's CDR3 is CASSYGQASSGYTF. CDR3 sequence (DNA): TGTGCCAGCAGTTACGGACAGGCCAGTAGTGGCTACACCTTC.

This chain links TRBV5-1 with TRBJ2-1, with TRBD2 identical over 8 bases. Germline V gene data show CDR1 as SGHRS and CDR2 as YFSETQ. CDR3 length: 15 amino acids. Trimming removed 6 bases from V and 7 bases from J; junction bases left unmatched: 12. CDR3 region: CASKPGRADYNEQFF. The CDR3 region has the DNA TGCGCCAGCAAGCCCGGGAGGGCCGATTATAATGAGCAGTTCTTC.